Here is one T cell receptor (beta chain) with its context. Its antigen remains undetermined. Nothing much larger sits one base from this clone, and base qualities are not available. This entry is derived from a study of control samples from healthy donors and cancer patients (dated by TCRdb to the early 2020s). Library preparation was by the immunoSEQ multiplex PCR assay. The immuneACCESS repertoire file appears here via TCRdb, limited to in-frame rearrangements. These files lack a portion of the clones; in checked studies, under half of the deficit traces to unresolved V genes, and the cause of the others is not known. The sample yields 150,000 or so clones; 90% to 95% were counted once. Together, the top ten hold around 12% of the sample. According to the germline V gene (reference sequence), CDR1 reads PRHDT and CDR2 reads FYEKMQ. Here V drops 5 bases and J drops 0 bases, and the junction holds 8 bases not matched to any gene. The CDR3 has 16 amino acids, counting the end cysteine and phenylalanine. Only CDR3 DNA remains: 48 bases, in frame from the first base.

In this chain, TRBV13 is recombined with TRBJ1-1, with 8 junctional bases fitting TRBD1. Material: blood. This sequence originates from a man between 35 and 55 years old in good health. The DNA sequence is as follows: TGTGCCAGCAGCGAAACCGGACAGGGAATGAACACTGAAGCTTTCTTT. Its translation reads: CASSETGQGMNTEAFF.